The rows below give T cell receptor beta chains drawn from one sample of a study of blood T cell repertoires in COVID-19. The repertoire was sequenced with immunoSEQ multiplex PCR; TCRdb's copy has only in-frame clones and lacks some. The sample lists approximately 350,000 clones; 85% to 90% were seen once. Specimen: PBMCs or T cells enriched from blood (not recorded which). The receptors shown here come from a man aged 18 to 30 who had recovered from COVID-19. Each CDR3 is given with its conserved first and last residue. The order of the fields is V gene, J gene, clone size, D gene, CDR3 DNA, CDR3 protein. A D gene is named only where the DNA matches it firmly. The size of a clone is reported for some rows only, either as once, few or many, or as a class for expanded clones.

V gene: TRBV5-5; J gene: TRBJ1-5; clone size: NA; D gene: TRBD1; CDR3 DNA: TGTGCCAGCAGCTTGGATACAGGGGTAGGTCAGCCCCAGCATTTT; CDR3 protein: CASSLDTGVGQPQHF
V gene: TRBV20-1; J gene: TRBJ1-5; clone size: NA; D gene: NA; CDR3 DNA: TGCAGTGCTAGTAGGGGACAAGATCAGCCCCAGCATTTT; CDR3 protein: CSASRGQDQPQHF
V gene: TRBV19; J gene: TRBJ1-1; clone size: NA; D gene: TRBD1; CDR3 DNA: TGTGCCAGTATTGAACAGGGGGCAAGTGAAGCTTTCTTT; CDR3 protein: CASIEQGASEAFF
V gene: TRBV27; J gene: TRBJ1-2; clone size: NA; D gene: TRBD1; CDR3 DNA: TGTGCCAGCAGTTTTGGGACAGGGGGCATACGGACCTTC; CDR3 protein: CASSFGTGGIRTF
V gene: TRBV3-1/TRBV3-2; J gene: TRBJ2-7; clone size: few; D gene: TRBD1; CDR3 DNA: TGTGCCAGCAGCCGGGACAGAGGGGAGCAGTACTTC; CDR3 protein: CASSRDRGEQYF
V gene: TRBV19; J gene: TRBJ2-7; clone size: NA; D gene: TRBD2; CDR3 DNA: TGTGCCAGTAGTCTAGGACTAGCGGTCATCTACGAGCAGTACTTC; CDR3 protein: CASSLGLAVIYEQYF
V gene: TRBV7-3; J gene: TRBJ2-7; clone size: NA; D gene: TRBD1; CDR3 DNA: TGTGCCAGCAGCTTTACCGGGACAGGGACCTACGAGCAGTACTTC; CDR3 protein: CASSFTGTGTYEQYF
V gene: TRBV24-1; J gene: TRBJ1-3; clone size: NA; D gene: TRBD1; CDR3 DNA: TGTGCCACCAGTGGACCCGGGACAGGGGTTGAAAACACCATATATTTT; CDR3 protein: CATSGPGTGVENTIYF
V gene: TRBV4-1; J gene: TRBJ2-2; clone size: once; D gene: TRBD2; CDR3 DNA: TGCGCCAGCAGCCTACGGACTAGCGTAAGCGGGGAGCTGTTTTTT; CDR3 protein: CASSLRTSVSGELFF
V gene: TRBV6-5; J gene: TRBJ2-7; clone size: NA; D gene: NA; CDR3 DNA: TGTGCCAGCAGTTACGAGGGCGGTCAGACCCCCTACGAGCAGTACTTC; CDR3 protein: CASSYEGGQTPYEQYF
V gene: TRBV28; J gene: TRBJ1-6; clone size: NA; D gene: TRBD1; CDR3 DNA: TGTGCCAGCAGTCTGAGACAGGGATATTCACCCCTCCACTTT; CDR3 protein: CASSLRQGYSPLHF
V gene: TRBV2; J gene: TRBJ2-7; clone size: NA; D gene: TRBD2; CDR3 DNA: TGTGCCAGCATCCTAGCGGGGGGGAACTACGAGCAGTACTTC; CDR3 protein: CASILAGGNYEQYF
V gene: TRBV5-1; J gene: TRBJ1-1; clone size: NA; D gene: TRBD1; CDR3 DNA: TGCGCCAGCAGCTTGGCCGGGACAGGGCTCACTGAAGCTTTCTTT; CDR3 protein: CASSLAGTGLTEAFF
V gene: TRBV18; J gene: TRBJ2-3; clone size: NA; D gene: TRBD2; CDR3 DNA: TGTGCCAGCTCACCTAGCGGGGGGGGCACAGATACGCAGTATTTT; CDR3 protein: CASSPSGGGTDTQYF
V gene: TRBV2; J gene: TRBJ1-2; clone size: NA; D gene: TRBD1; CDR3 DNA: TGTGCCAGCAAACAAGGGACAGGGCTAATCTATGGCTACACCTTC; CDR3 protein: CASKQGTGLIYGYTF
V gene: TRBV5-1; J gene: TRBJ2-7; clone size: NA; D gene: TRBD1; CDR3 DNA: TGCGCCAGCAGCCTATCTAAGCCAACAGGGGGCCTCTACGAGCAGTACTTC; CDR3 protein: CASSLSKPTGGLYEQYF
V gene: TRBV6-1; J gene: TRBJ1-2; clone size: NA; D gene: NA; CDR3 DNA: TGTGCCAGCAGTGAAGCGCTAAGGGGTTATGGCTACACCTTC; CDR3 protein: CASSEALRGYGYTF
V gene: TRBV12-3/TRBV12-4; J gene: TRBJ2-1; clone size: few; D gene: NA; CDR3 DNA: TGTGCCAGCAGTTTGAGTATACTGGATGAGCAGTTCTTC; CDR3 protein: CASSLSILDEQFF
V gene: TRBV4-1; J gene: TRBJ1-6; clone size: NA; D gene: TRBD1; CDR3 DNA: TGCGCCAGCAGCCAGTATGGACAGGGAGATTCACCCCTCCACTTT; CDR3 protein: CASSQYGQGDSPLHF
V gene: TRBV7-2; J gene: TRBJ2-1; clone size: NA; D gene: TRBD2; CDR3 DNA: TGTGCCAGCCTTTCTGGGGGGGGGTACAATGAGCAGTTCTTC; CDR3 protein: CASLSGGGYNEQFF
V gene: TRBV29-1; J gene: TRBJ2-1; clone size: NA; D gene: NA; CDR3 DNA: TGCAGCGTTCCGGCAGGGTTAAGGGCGGGGGCCGTATATGAGCAGTTCTTC; CDR3 protein: CSVPAGLRAGAVYEQFF
V gene: TRBV2; J gene: TRBJ2-3; clone size: NA; D gene: NA; CDR3 DNA: TGTGCCAGCAGTGTAAACTTCCGCACAGATACGCAGTATTTT; CDR3 protein: CASSVNFRTDTQYF
V gene: TRBV7-9; J gene: TRBJ2-1; clone size: NA; D gene: TRBD2; CDR3 DNA: TGTGCCAGCAGCCCCCGCGGGACTAGCGGGGGGAATGAGCAGTTCTTC; CDR3 protein: CASSPRGTSGGNEQFF
V gene: TRBV3-1/TRBV3-2; J gene: TRBJ2-6; clone size: NA; D gene: NA; CDR3 DNA: TGTGCCAGCAGCCCGAGGGCAGTCTGGGACTCTGGGGCCAACGTCCTGACTTTC; CDR3 protein: CASSPRAVWDSGANVLTF
V gene: TRBV20-1; J gene: TRBJ1-4; clone size: NA; D gene: TRBD1; CDR3 DNA: TGCAGTGCTAGTGAGGGGACAGCTAATGAAAAACTGTTTTTT; CDR3 protein: CSASEGTANEKLFF
V gene: TRBV27; J gene: TRBJ2-7; clone size: NA; D gene: TRBD2; CDR3 DNA: TGTGCCAGCAGTTTAGGCGGGGGGGCCTACGAGCAGTACTTC; CDR3 protein: CASSLGGGAYEQYF
V gene: TRBV7-3; J gene: TRBJ2-5; clone size: NA; D gene: NA; CDR3 DNA: TGTGCCAGCAGCTTAACTCCTGGAGCGCAAGAGACCCAGTACTTC; CDR3 protein: CASSLTPGAQETQYF
V gene: TRBV19; J gene: TRBJ1-1; clone size: NA; D gene: NA; CDR3 DNA: TGTGCCAGTAGCCACCCCCAGGGCACTGAAGCTTTCTTT; CDR3 protein: CASSHPQGTEAFF
V gene: TRBV11-2; J gene: TRBJ2-7; clone size: NA; D gene: NA; CDR3 DNA: TGTGCCAGCAGCTTAGCTCAGTCGGGGTGGGAGCAGTACTTC; CDR3 protein: CASSLAQSGWEQYF
V gene: TRBV5-4; J gene: TRBJ2-3; clone size: NA; D gene: TRBD2; CDR3 DNA: TGTGCCAGCAGCTTGCCTAGCGGGGGGGTCGGAGATACGCAGTATTTT; CDR3 protein: CASSLPSGGVGDTQYF
V gene: TRBV11-2; J gene: TRBJ1-6; clone size: NA; D gene: TRBD1; CDR3 DNA: TGTGCCAGCAGCTGGGGGGCAGGGGGTAATTCACCCCTCCACTTT; CDR3 protein: CASSWGAGGNSPLHF